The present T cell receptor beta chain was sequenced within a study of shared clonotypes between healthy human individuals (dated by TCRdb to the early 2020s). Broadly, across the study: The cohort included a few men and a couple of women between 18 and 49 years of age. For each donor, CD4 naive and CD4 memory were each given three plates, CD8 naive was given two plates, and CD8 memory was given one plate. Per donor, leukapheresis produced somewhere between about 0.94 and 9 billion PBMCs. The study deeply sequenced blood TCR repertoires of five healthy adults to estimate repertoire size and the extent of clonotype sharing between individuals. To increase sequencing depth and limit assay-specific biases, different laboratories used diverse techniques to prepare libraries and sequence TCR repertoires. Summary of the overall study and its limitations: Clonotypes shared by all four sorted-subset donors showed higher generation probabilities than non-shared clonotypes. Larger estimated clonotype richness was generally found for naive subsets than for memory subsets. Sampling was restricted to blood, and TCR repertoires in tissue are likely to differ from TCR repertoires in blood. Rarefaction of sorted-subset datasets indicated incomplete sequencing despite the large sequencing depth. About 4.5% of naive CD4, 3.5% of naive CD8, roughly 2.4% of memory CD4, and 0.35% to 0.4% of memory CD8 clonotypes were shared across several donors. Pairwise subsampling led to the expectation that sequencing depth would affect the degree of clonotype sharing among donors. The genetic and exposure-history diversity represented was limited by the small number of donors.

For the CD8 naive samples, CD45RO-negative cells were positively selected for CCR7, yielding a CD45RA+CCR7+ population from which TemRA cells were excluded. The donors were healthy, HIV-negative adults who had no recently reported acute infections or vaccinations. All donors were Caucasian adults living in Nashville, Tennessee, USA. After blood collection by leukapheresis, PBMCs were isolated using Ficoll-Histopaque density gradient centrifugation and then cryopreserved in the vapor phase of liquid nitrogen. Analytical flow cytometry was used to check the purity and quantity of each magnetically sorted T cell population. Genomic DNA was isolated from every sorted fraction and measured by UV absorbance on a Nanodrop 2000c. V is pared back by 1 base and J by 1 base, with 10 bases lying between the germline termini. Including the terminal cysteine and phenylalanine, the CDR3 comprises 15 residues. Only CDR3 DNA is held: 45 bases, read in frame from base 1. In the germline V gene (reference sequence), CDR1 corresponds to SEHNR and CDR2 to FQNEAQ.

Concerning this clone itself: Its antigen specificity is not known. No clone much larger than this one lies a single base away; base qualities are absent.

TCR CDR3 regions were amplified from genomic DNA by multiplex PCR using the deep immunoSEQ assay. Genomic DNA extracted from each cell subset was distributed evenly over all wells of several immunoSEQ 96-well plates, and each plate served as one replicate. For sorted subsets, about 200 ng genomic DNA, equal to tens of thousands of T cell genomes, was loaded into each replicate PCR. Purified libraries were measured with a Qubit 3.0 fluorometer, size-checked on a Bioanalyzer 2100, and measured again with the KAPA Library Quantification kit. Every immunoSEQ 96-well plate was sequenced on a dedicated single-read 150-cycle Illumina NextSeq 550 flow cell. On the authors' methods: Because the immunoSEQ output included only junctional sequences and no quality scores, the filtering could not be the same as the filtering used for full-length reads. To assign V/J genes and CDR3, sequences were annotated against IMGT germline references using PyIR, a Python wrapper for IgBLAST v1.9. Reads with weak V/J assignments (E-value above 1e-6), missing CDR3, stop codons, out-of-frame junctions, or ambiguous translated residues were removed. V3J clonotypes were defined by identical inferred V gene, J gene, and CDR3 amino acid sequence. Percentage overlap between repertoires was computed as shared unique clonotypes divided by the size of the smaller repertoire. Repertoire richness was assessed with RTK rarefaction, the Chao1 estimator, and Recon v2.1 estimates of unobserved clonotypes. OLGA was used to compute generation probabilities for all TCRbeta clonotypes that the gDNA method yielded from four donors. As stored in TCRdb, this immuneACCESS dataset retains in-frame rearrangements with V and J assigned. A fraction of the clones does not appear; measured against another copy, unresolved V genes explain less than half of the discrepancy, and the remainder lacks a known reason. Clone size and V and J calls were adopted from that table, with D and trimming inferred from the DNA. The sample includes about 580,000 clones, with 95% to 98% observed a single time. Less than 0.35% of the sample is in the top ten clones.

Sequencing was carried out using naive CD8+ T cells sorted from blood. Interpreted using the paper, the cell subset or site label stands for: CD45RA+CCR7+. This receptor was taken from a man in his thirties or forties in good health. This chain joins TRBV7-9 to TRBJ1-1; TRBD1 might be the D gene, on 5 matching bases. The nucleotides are TGTGCCAGCAGCTTAGTCCGGGGCGCGAACACTGAAGCTTTCTTT. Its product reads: CASSLVRGANTEAFF.